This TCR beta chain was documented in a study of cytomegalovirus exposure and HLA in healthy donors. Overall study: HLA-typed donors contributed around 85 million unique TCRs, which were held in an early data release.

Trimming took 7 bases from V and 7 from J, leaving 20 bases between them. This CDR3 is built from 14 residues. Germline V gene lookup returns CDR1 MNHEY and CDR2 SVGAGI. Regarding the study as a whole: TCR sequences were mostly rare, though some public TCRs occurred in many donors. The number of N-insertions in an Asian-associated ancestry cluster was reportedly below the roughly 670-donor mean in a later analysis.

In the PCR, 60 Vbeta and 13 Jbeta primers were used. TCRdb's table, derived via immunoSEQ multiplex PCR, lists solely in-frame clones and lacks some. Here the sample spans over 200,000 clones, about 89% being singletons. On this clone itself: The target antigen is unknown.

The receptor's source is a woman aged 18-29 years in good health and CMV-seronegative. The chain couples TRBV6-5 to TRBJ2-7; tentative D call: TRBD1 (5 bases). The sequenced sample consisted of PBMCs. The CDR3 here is CASTKFLHSGEQYF. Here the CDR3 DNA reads TGTGCCAGCACAAAGTTCTTACATTCAGGGGAGCAGTACTTC.